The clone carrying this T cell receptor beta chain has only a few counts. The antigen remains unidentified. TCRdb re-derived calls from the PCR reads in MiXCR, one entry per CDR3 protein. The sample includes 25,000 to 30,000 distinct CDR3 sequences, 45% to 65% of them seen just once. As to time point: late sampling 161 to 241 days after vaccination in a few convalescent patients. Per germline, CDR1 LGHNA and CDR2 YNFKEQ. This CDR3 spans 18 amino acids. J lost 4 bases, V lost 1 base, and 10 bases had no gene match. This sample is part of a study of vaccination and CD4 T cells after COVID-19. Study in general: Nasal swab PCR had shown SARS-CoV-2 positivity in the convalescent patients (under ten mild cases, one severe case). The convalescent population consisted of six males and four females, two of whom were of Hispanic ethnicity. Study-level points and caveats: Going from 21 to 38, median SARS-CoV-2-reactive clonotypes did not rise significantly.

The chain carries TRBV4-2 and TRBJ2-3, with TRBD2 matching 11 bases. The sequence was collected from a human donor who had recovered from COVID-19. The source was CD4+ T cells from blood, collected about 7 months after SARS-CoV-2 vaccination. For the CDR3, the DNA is TGTGCCAGCAGCCAAGGGTCTACTAGCGGGAGTAGGTCAGATACGCAGTATTTT. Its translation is CASSQGSTSGSRSDTQYF.